This T cell receptor beta chain comes out of a study of cytomegalovirus exposure and HLA in healthy donors. The CDR3 is 16 amino acids. Trimming removed 4 bases from V and 1 base from J; junction bases left unmatched: 7. Germline V gene lookup returns CDR1 MGHDK and CDR2 SYGVNS. This PCR relied on a set of 60 Vbeta primers and 13 Jbeta primers. TCRdb's table, derived via immunoSEQ multiplex PCR, lists solely in-frame clones and lacks some. The table has more than 85,000 clones, around 75% seen once; the top ten hold approximately 4.3%. What was sequenced was PBMCs. This chain uses TRBV25-1 with TRBJ2-3, with 8 bases that match TRBD2. The sequence was obtained from a woman aged 18-29 years in good health and CMV-seropositive. The CDR3 loop reads CASSVSAGEGTDTQYF. In DNA, the CDR3 is TGTGCCAGCAGTGTGTCAGCGGGAGAGGGCACAGATACGCAGTATTTT.